A single sample is the source of the 21 T cell receptor beta chains below, sequenced in a study of CD8 T cells in Susac syndrome. RNA totalling roughly 0.5 to 1 ug underwent reverse transcription with random hexamers. TCRdb passed the immunoSEQ multiplex PCR reads through MiXCR, listing each CDR3 protein once. The sample has 150,000 to 200,000 distinct CDR3 sequences, 85% to 95% seen once. The sequenced material came from CD4+ T cells from PBMCs. The receptors stem from a human donor in good health.

The chain is built from TRBV6-5 and TRBJ2-2; TRBD1 aligns across 10 bases. The CDR3 has 18 amino acids. Germline V gene lookup returns CDR1 MNHEY and CDR2 SVGAGI. The trim removed 4 bases at V and 3 bases at J, leaving 11 bases unmatched. This chain's CDR3 is CASSLTGLGTGDTGELFF. CDR3 DNA sequence: TGTGCCAGCAGTTTAACCGGACTAGGGACAGGGGACACCGGGGAGCTGTTTTTT.

CDR3 sequence reads: CASREQGAGGYTF. In nucleotides, the CDR3 is TGTGCCAGCAGAGAACAGGGGGCGGGGGGCTACACCTTC. J is TRBJ1-2 and V is TRBV9; 9 positions agree with TRBD1. This CDR3 contains 13 residues. Germline V CDR1 and CDR2: SGDLS, YYNGEE. The junction had 7 bases not matched to a gene; V was cut back by 5 bases and J by 8 bases.

This chain connects TRBV5-6 to TRBJ1-5; D ambiguous. Germline CDR1 is SGHDT and CDR2 is YYEEEE. The length of the CDR3 is 12 residues. V was trimmed by 1 base and J by 5 bases, leaving 4 bases between them. CDR3 nucleotides: TGTGCCAGCAGCTTGCGGGATCAGCCCCAGCATTTT. As protein: CASSLRDQPQHF. The full variable domain, completed using reference TRBV5-6 and TRBJ1-5, is DAGVTQSPTHLIKTRGQQVTLRCSPKSGHDTVSWYQQALGQGPQFIFQYYEEEERQRGNFPDRFSGHQFPNYSSELNVNALLLGDSALYLCASSLRDQPQHFGDGTRLSIL.

CDR3 protein: CASSKTSGGTGELFF. The DNA of the CDR3 is TGTGCCAGCAGCAAGACTAGCGGGGGAACCGGGGAGCTGTTTTTT. The V and J genes are TRBV7-9 and TRBJ2-2; 12 bases are a match to TRBD2. Per the germline V gene, CDR1 is SEHNR and CDR2 is FQNEAQ (reference sequence). CDR3 size: 15 residues. Unmatched junction bases numbered 3, after V lost 5 bases and J lost 5 bases.

The chain has TRBV20-1 and TRBJ1-5, with 8 bases identical to TRBD1. Germline loops: CDR1 DFQATT, CDR2 SNEGSKA (reference sequence). The CDR3 consists of 13 residues. Unmatched junction bases numbered 6, after V lost 5 bases and J lost 6 bases. Here the CDR3 DNA reads TGCAGTGCTGGGGACAGGCCCACTCAGCCCCAGCATTTT. It encodes CSAGDRPTQPQHF.

The genes are TRBV6-2 or TRBV6-3 and TRBJ1-2; D remains ambiguous. The CDR3 runs to 14 residues. Trimming stripped 6 bases from V and 2 bases from J, with 13 bases between. Germline assignment: CDR1 MNHEY and CDR2 SVGEGT. CDR3 nucleotides: TGTGCCAGCAGACCCCCGCCAGACAACTATGGCTACACCTTC. Residues: CASRPPPDNYGYTF.

V gene TRBV5-4 combines with J gene TRBJ2-5; D is uncertain. Trimming cost V 4 bases and J 4 bases, with 14 bases left between them. Germline lookup yields CDR1 SGHNT and CDR2 YYREEE (reference sequence). The CDR3 is 14 residues long. The CDR3 protein is CASSPALGGETQYF. CDR3 bases: TGTGCCAGCAGCCCGGCTCTGGGTGGAGAGACCCAGTACTTC.

V is TRBV10-3 and J is TRBJ2-7; D is possibly TRBD1 (6 bases). The CDR3 consists of 12 residues. CDR1 is ENHRY, CDR2 SYGVKD, per germline. V was trimmed by 5 bases and J by 7 bases, leaving 12 bases between them. This chain's CDR3 is CAISSQGREQYF. CDR3 coding DNA: TGTGCCATCAGTTCGCAGGGGCGGGAGCAGTACTTC.

The CDR3 region is CASSFGPTSYEQYF. The CDR3 region has the DNA TGTGCCAGCAGCTTTGGACCCACCTCCTACGAGCAGTACTTC. The chain employs TRBV7-6 and TRBJ2-7; D ambiguous. The CDR3 totals 14 residues. Germline V lookup: CDR1 SGHVS, CDR2 FNYEAQ. V was clipped by 3 bases and J by 0 bases, with 9 bases between them.

A few counts support this clonotype. CDR3 loop: CASSLGTDYEQYF. The DNA of the CDR3 is TGTGCCAGCAGTCTCGGGACAGACTACGAGCAGTACTTC. The chain joins TRBV6-6 to TRBJ2-7, with 7 bases that match TRBD1. The length of the CDR3 is 13 residues. V dropped 5 bases and J dropped 3; count of bases not matched to a gene: 4. Germline V gene data show CDR1 as MNHNY and CDR2 as SVGAGI (reference sequence).

This chain uses TRBV7-9 with TRBJ2-5; D is undetermined. Looked up from germline, CDR1 is SEHNR and CDR2 is FQNEAQ (reference sequence). V lost 5 bases and J 1 base, leaving 5 bases between the germline ends. This CDR3 spans 12 amino acids. The CDR3 region is CASSRVQETQYF. Written as DNA, the CDR3 is TGTGCCAGCAGCCGAGTCCAAGAGACCCAGTACTTC.

The chain couples TRBV12-3 or TRBV12-4 to TRBJ1-1; D not certain. V lost 6 bases, J lost 5 bases, and 13 bases lay in between. This CDR3 is built from 13 residues. CDR3 DNA sequence: TGTGCCAGCAGCTTGTATGACCTGACTGAAGCTTTCTTT. It is translated as CASSLYDLTEAFF.

The chain joins TRBV20-1 to TRBJ1-6; perhaps TRBD1 as D (5 bases). The CDR3 sequence is 15 residues long. V was clipped by 6 bases and J by 7 bases, with 19 bases between them. Germline V lookup: CDR1 DFQATT, CDR2 SNEGSKA (reference sequence). CDR3 residues: CSARQNRFANSPLHF. In DNA form, the CDR3 reads TGCAGTGCGAGACAGAATAGATTCGCAAATTCACCCCTCCACTTT.

In nucleotides, the CDR3 is TGCGCCAGCAGCTTGACACCTCCCGAGACCCAGTACTTC. Protein product: CASSLTPPETQYF. This chain connects TRBV5-1 to TRBJ2-5; D ambiguous. The CDR3 is 13 amino acids. The V gene's germline CDR1 is SGHRS and CDR2 YFSETQ. Trimming shortened V by 1 base and J by 5 bases, and 9 bases separated the two germline ends.

This chain uses TRBV6-5 with TRBJ1-1; D is perhaps TRBD1 (6 bases). CDR1 is MNHEY, CDR2 SVGAGI, per germline. V was trimmed by 6 bases and J by 4 bases, leaving 15 bases between them. The CDR3 loop spans 14 amino acids. The CDR3 reads CASRPPGAITEAFF. For the CDR3, the DNA is TGTGCCAGCAGGCCCCCGGGGGCGATCACTGAAGCTTTCTTT.

This sequence joins TRBV6-2 or TRBV6-3 and TRBJ1-1; D is uncertain. Germline V lookup: CDR1 MNHEY, CDR2 SVGEGT. The CDR3 is 14 residues long. Trimming shortened V by 4 bases and J by 5 bases, and 14 bases separated the two germline ends. The CDR3 region has the DNA TGTGCCAGCAGTTCCGTGCGGCGGAGGACTGAAGCTTTCTTT. Translation: CASSSVRRRTEAFF.

The chain couples TRBV5-1 to TRBJ1-1; 9 bases align to TRBD1. Germline V lookup: CDR1 SGHRS, CDR2 YFSETQ. Unmatched junction bases numbered 8, after V lost 1 base and J lost 4 bases. The CDR3 runs 16 residues. The CDR3 DNA reads TGCGCCAGCAGCTTGACGGGGACAGGGCGTGTCACTGAAGCTTTCTTT. This sequence encodes CASSLTGTGRVTEAFF.

The chain couples TRBV19 to TRBJ2-3, with 9 bases fitting TRBD1. The CDR3 loop spans 13 amino acids. Germline CDR1 and CDR2: LNHDA and SQIVND (reference sequence). V shed 10 bases and J 4 bases; nucleotides not matched to a gene: 6. The CDR3 DNA reads as TGTGCCACCGGGACAGGGATAGCAGATACGCAGTATTTT. Translated: CATGTGIADTQYF. Using reference TRBV19 and TRBJ2-3 for the parts outside the CDR3, the full variable domain is DGGITQSPKYLFRKEGQNVTLSCEQNLNHDAMYWYRQDPGQGLRLIYYSQIVNDFQKGDIAEGYSVSREKKESFPLTVTSAQKNPTAFYLCATGTGIADTQYFGPGTRLTVL.

The chain uses TRBV28 and TRBJ1-2; TRBD1 matches at 7 bases. The CDR3 covers 12 residues. The trim removed 3 bases at V and 6 bases at J, leaving 1 base unmatched. The germline gives CDR1 MDHEN, CDR2 SYDVKM. The chain's CDR3 is CASSFQGDGYTF. The DNA for the CDR3 is TGTGCCAGCAGTTTTCAGGGGGATGGCTACACCTTC.

CDR3 sequence (DNA): TGTGCCAGCAGCGCCCGAAGCCTAATTACAGGGGGCGGTGAAGCTTTCTTT. Protein: CASSARSLITGGGEAFF. This chain uses TRBV7-6 with TRBJ1-1, with TRBD1 matching over 9 bases. In germline, CDR1 is SGHVS, CDR2 FNYEAQ. V lost 5 bases, J lost 7 bases, and 17 bases stayed unmatched. This CDR3 has 17 residues.

V is TRBV18 and J is TRBJ2-7; 7 nucleotides line up with TRBD2. Germline V lookup: CDR1 KGHSH, CDR2 LQKENI. V gave up 0 bases and J gave up 5 bases; unmatched junction bases: 4. This CDR3 region has 14 residues. The CDR3 spells CASSPPGGTDEQYF. The CDR3 region has the DNA TGTGCCAGCTCACCACCGGGAGGGACTGACGAGCAGTACTTC.